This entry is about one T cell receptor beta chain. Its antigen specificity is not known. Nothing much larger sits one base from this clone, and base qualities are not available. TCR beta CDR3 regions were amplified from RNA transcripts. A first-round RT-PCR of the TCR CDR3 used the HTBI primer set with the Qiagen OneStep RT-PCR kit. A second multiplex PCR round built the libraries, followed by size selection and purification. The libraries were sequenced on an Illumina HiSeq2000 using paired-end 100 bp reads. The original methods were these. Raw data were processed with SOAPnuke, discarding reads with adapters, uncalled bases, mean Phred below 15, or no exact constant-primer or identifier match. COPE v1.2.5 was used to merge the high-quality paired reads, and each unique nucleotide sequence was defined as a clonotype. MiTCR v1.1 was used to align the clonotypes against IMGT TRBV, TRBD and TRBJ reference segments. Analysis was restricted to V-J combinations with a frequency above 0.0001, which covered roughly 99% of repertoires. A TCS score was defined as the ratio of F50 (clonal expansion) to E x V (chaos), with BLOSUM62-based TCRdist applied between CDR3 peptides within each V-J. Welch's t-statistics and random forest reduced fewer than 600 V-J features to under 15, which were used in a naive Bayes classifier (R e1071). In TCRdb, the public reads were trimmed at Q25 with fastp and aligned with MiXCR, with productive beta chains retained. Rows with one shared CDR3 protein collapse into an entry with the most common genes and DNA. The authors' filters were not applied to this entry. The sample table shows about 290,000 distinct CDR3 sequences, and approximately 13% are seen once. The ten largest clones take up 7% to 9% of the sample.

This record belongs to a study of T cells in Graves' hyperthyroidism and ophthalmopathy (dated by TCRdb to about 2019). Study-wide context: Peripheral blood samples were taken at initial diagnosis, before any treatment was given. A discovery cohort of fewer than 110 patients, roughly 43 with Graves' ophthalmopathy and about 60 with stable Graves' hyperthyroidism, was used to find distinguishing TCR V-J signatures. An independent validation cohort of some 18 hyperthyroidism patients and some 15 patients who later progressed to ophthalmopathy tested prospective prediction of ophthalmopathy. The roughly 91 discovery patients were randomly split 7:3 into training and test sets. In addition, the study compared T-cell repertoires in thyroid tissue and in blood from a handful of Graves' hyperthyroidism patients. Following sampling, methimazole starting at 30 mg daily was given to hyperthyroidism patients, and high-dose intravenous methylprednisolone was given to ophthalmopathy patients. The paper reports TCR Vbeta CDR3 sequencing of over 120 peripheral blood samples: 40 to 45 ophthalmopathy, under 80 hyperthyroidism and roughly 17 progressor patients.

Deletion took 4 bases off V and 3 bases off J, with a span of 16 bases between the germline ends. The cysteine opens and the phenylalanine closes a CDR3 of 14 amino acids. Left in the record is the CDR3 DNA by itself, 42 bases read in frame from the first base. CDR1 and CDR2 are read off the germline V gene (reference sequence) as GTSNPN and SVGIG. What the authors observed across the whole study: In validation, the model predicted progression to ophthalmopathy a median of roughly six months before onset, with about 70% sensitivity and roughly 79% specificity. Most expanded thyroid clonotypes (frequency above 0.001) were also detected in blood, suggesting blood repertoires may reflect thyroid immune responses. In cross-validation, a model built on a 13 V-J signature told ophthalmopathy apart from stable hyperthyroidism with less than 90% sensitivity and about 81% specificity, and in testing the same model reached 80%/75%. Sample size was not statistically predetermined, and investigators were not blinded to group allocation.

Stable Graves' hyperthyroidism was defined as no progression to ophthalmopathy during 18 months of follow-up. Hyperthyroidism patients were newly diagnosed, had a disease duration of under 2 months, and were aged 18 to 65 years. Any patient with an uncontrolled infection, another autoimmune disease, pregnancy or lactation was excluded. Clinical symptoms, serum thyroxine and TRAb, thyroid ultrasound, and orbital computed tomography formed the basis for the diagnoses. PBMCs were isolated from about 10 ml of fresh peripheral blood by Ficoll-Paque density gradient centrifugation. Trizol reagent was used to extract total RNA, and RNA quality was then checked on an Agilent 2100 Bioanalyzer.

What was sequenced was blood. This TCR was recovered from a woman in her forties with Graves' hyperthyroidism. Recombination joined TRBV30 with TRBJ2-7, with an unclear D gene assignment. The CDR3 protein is CAWTPMGIFYEQYF. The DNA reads TGTGCCTGGACCCCTATGGGAATTTTCTACGAGCAGTACTTC.